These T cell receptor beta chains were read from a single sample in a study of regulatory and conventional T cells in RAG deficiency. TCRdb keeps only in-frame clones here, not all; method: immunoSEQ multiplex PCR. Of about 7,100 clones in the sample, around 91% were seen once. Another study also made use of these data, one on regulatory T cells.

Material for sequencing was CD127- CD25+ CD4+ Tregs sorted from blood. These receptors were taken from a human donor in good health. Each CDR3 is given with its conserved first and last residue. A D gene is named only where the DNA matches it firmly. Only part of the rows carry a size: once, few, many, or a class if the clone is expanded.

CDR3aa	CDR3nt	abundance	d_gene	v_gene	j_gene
CASSPWAGVRDEQFF	TGTGCCAGCAGCCCCTGGGCAGGGGTTAGGGATGAGCAGTTCTTC	-	-	TRBV11-2	TRBJ2-1
CASSQVAWGGSFGNTIYF	TGCGCCAGCAGCCAAGTGGCCTGGGGGGGATCTTTTGGAAACACCATATATTTT	-	-	TRBV4-1	TRBJ1-3
CASSLYGHNEQFF	TGTGCCAGCAGCTTGTACGGTCACAATGAGCAGTTCTTC	-	-	TRBV7-9	TRBJ2-1
CAISEPGGSEQYF	TGTGCCATCAGTGAACCAGGGGGCTCCGAGCAGTACTTC	-	TRBD1	TRBV10-3	TRBJ2-7
CASSWDRGSSGANVLTF	TGTGCCAGCAGCTGGGACAGGGGCAGCTCTGGGGCCAACGTCCTGACTTTC	-	TRBD1	TRBV27	TRBJ2-6
CASRAGFYGYTF	TGTGCCAGCAGGGCGGGGTTCTATGGCTACACCTTC	once	-	TRBV2	TRBJ1-2
CASSGDSEQPQHF	TGTGCCAGCAGTGGGGACTCCGAGCAGCCCCAGCATTTT	-	-	TRBV6-1	TRBJ1-5
CASSPGQTSSYEQYF	TGCGCCAGCAGCCCGGGACAGACGAGCTCCTACGAGCAGTACTTC	-	TRBD1	TRBV5-1	TRBJ2-7
CASGRTGLSDTQYF	TGCGCCAGCGGACGGACAGGGCTCTCAGATACGCAGTATTTT	-	TRBD1	TRBV5-1	TRBJ2-3
CASSQDRGILGAFF	TGTGCCAGCAGCCAGGACCGGGGGATTCTAGGAGCTTTCTTT	-	-	TRBV5-5	TRBJ1-1
CASSPQGAIRDRGSRTNEKLFF	TGCGCCAGCAGCCCCCAGGGGGCCATCCGGGACAGGGGATCTCGGACTAATGAAAAACTGTTTTTT	-	TRBD1	TRBV4-1	TRBJ1-4
CASSFGTGGNIQYF	TGTGCCAGCAGTTTCGGGACAGGGGGCAACATTCAGTACTTC	-	TRBD1	TRBV27	TRBJ2-4
CASSARVILATLGQPQHF	TGTGCCAGCAGTGCACGAGTTATTTTAGCGACACTCGGTCAGCCCCAGCATTTT	few	-	TRBV2	TRBJ1-5
CASSLKAGPGYEQYF	TGTGCCAGCAGCTTAAAGGCGGGCCCAGGCTACGAGCAGTACTTC	once	-	TRBV7-8	TRBJ2-7
CASSQAGSTNTEAFF	TGTGCCAGCAGCCAGGCGGGGTCCACAAACACTGAAGCTTTCTTT	-	-	TRBV4-2	TRBJ1-1
CASLRTGLSYEQYF	TGTGCCAGCCTTCGGACAGGGCTCTCCTACGAGCAGTACTTC	-	TRBD1	TRBV5-6	TRBJ2-7
CASSLKNASDGYTF	TGTGCCAGCAGTTTAAAGAACGCGTCTGATGGCTACACCTTC	-	-	TRBV27	TRBJ1-2
CASSTGLAGVEQFF	TGTGCCAGCAGCACCGGACTAGCGGGGGTTGAGCAGTTCTTC	-	TRBD2	TRBV7-3	TRBJ2-1